This paragraph reports one T cell receptor (beta chain). Its specificity is not known. After removal of 0 bases from V and 2 bases from J, the junction contained 5 bases not matched to a gene. The CDR3 extends over 15 amino acids. Germline CDR1 is SGHRS and CDR2 is YFSETQ. These data are taken from a study of cytomegalovirus exposure and HLA in healthy donors. Study-wide background: HLA-typed donors were the source of roughly 85 million unique TCRs held in an early data release. General study results and limits: Confirmation in vitro established that a few CMV-associated chains were specific for CMV antigens. TRBV6-2, TRBV6-3 and some other V segments were excluded as indistinguishable. It was reportedly the case that the classifier diagnosed cytomegalovirus status with high specificity and sensitivity.

Primers: 60 Vbeta forward and 13 Jbeta reverse. Profiling relied on immunoSEQ multiplex PCR, and the TCRdb table lists in-frame clones only, not all of them. The data show about 140,000 clones, more than 60% seen once. The chain is built from TRBV5-1 and TRBJ2-7, with 7 bases that match TRBD1. This TCR was sampled from a woman between 55 and 75 years old in good health and CMV-seronegative. The sequencing input was PBMCs. CDR3 sequence: CASSLEPGTAYEQYF. The CDR3 region has the DNA TGCGCCAGCAGCTTGGAGCCCGGGACAGCCTACGAGCAGTACTTC.